Listed below are T cell receptor beta chains from one sample, sequenced in a study of T-cell memory formation after mild COVID-19. TCRdb processed the 5' RACE reads anew with MiXCR; each CDR3 protein has one entry. The repertoire holds under 450,000 distinct CDR3 sequences, with approximately 15% as singletons. The source material was PBMCs or a T cell subset sorted from them (not recorded which). Source of these receptors: a man between 18 and 35 years old who had mild COVID-19 (a few samples of this study predate the infection). Cell type and time point are not known. CDR3s leave out the opening cysteine and the closing phenylalanine or tryptophan. Each record gives: J gene, clone size, V gene, CDR3 protein. Some rows mark clone size as missing; the rest say once, few, many or name a class of expanded clone.

>TRBJ2-3|many|TRBV5-1
ASRLGGGGFGTDTQY
>TRBJ1-2|few|TRBV4-3
ASSQDTGTRGYT
>TRBJ2-2|NA|TRBV19
ASQRGDANTGELF
>TRBJ2-1|many|TRBV7-3
ASSSDSSSYNEQF
>TRBJ1-1|few|TRBV7-3
ASSLSPGHIEAF
>TRBJ1-1|NA|TRBV4-1
ASSQGNRGAGTEAF
>TRBJ2-1|many|TRBV12-3/TRBV12-4
ASRSSGGANEQF
>TRBJ2-5|few|TRBV4-2
ASSQDGHLQETQY
>TRBJ1-2|few|TRBV5-1
ASSWDLYGYT
>TRBJ1-5|many|TRBV4-1
ASSQARGLQPQH
>TRBJ2-2|NA|TRBV5-1
ASSLDTGRTGELF
>TRBJ2-3|many|TRBV7-3
ASSSFSGATDTQY
>TRBJ2-2|few|TRBV12-3/TRBV12-4
ASTGPGTGELF
>TRBJ2-7|few|TRBV9
ASSLDRGAYEQY
>TRBJ1-2|many|TRBV7-2
ASTNTLQGNYGYT
>TRBJ2-3|many|TRBV7-9
ASSSYEEGSDTQY
>TRBJ2-4|NA|TRBV5-1
ASSPGQGIQY
>TRBJ2-7|NA|TRBV27
ASSLWGTGAYEQY
>TRBJ2-5|NA|TRBV18
ASSPDSGRETQY
>TRBJ2-5|NA|TRBV20-1
SASLILGKETQY
>TRBJ2-1|few|TRBV5-1
ASSLGTGSSYNEQF
>TRBJ1-5|NA|TRBV6-2/TRBV6-3
ASSPAGDWDWH
>TRBJ1-5|NA|TRBV18
ASSPATEGQPQH
>TRBJ2-3|many|TRBV7-2
ASSPGAGKDTQY
>TRBJ2-3|few|TRBV4-2
ASSQSGTGYPDTQY
>TRBJ2-1|NA|TRBV10-3
AIGARDSYNEQF
>TRBJ2-1|NA|TRBV30
AWSRSNRSYNEQF
>TRBJ2-1|few|TRBV7-2
ASSAPYNEQF
>TRBJ2-4|NA|TRBV6-4
ASRGGGGKNIQY
>TRBJ2-3|few|TRBV5-1
ASRSGGEDTQY
>TRBJ2-2|NA|TRBV6-2/TRBV6-3
ASRTDSNGELF
>TRBJ2-5|NA|TRBV7-6
ASSLYGSVFSVGHQETQY
>TRBJ2-2|NA|TRBV12-3/TRBV12-4
ASTLREAGELF
>TRBJ1-5|many|TRBV12-3/TRBV12-4
ASSLGINQPQH
>TRBJ1-4|few|TRBV5-1
ASSLPERGYDREKLF
>TRBJ2-1|few|TRBV20-1
SARQRGDDEQF
>TRBJ2-1|NA|TRBV4-1
ASSQPLGPEQF
>TRBJ2-5|NA|TRBV12-3/TRBV12-4
ASSLRGERQETQY
>TRBJ2-5|NA|TRBV5-1
ASSFNGETQY
>TRBJ2-2|NA|TRBV12-3/TRBV12-4
ASTLRAVDTGELF
>TRBJ2-1|many|TRBV7-2
ASSLAPLLQGFDEQF
>TRBJ1-2|many|TRBV28
ASSLYGPGGYT
>TRBJ2-3|few|TRBV4-2
ASGRTGGYVDTQY
>TRBJ2-3|many|TRBV7-2
ASSFETSDTQY
>TRBJ2-1|NA|TRBV3-1
ASMLAGGNEQF
>TRBJ1-1|NA|TRBV29-1
SATRQARSTEAF
>TRBJ2-5|few|TRBV7-3
ASSSTGGEGETQY
>TRBJ2-5|many|TRBV5-1
ASSLQGGETQY
>TRBJ2-1|NA|TRBV12-3/TRBV12-4
ASSRTFGEQF
>TRBJ2-7|few|TRBV18
ASSRDSEQY
>TRBJ1-5|NA|TRBV4-1
ASSQRTGQPQH
>TRBJ1-3|NA|TRBV9
ASTVGMNTIY
>TRBJ1-5|NA|TRBV11-2
ASSFKGLKDQPQH
>TRBJ1-1|NA|TRBV7-2
ASSAGVRTEAF
>TRBJ2-1|many|TRBV7-9
ASSPIGVLRPNEQF